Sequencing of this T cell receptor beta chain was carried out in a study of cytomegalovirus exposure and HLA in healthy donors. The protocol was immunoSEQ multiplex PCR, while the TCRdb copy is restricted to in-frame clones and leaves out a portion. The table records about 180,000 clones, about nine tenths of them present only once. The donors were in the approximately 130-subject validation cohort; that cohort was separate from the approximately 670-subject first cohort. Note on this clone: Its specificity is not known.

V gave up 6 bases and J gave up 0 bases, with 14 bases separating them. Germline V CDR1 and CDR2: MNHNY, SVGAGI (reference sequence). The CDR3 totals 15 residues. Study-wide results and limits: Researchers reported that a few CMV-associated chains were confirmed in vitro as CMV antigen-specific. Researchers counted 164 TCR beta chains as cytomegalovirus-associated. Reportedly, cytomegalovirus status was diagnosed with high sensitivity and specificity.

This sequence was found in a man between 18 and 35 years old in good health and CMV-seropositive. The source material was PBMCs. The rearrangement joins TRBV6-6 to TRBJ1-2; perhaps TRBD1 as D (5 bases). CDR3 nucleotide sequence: TGTGCCAGCAGCCCCTATCGGGGGTCTAACTATGGCTACACCTTC. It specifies CASSPYRGSNYGYTF.